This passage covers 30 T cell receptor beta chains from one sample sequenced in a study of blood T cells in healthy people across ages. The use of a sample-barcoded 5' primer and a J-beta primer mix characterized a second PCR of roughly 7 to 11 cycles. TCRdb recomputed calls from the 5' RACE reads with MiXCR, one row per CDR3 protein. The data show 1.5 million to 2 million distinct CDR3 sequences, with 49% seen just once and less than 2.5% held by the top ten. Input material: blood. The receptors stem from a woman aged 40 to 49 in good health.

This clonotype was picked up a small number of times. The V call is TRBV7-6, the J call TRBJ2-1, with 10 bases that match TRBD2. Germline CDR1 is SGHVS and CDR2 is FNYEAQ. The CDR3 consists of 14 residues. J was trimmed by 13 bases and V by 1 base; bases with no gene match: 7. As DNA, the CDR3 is TGTGCCAGCAGCTTAGTAGCGGGGGGCCTCGATCAGTTCTTC. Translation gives CASSLVAGGLDQFF.

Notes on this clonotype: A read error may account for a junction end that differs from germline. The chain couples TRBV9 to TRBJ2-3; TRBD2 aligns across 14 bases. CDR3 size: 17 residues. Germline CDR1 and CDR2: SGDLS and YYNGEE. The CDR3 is CVSSVLSGTSGGDTQYF. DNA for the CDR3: TGTGTCAGCAGCGTATTAAGCGGGACTAGCGGGGGAGATACGCAGTATTTT.

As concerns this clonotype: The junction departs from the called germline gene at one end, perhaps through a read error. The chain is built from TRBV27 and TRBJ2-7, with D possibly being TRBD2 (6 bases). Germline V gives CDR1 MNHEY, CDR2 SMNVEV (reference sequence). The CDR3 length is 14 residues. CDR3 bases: TGTGCCGGCAGTTTGGGGGGTGGAGGGTACGAGCAGTACTTC. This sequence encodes CAGSLGGGGYEQYF.

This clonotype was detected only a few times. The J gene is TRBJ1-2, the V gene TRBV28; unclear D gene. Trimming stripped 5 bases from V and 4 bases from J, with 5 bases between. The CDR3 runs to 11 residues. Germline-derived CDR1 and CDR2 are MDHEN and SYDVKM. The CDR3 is CASSVPYGYTF. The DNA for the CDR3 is TGTGCCAGCAGTGTCCCCTATGGCTACACCTTC.

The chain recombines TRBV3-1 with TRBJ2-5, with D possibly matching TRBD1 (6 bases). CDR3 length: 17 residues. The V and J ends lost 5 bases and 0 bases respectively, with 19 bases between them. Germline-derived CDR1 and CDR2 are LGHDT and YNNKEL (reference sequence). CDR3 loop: CASSFVPTGLYQETQYF. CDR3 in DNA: TGTGCCAGCAGCTTTGTCCCGACAGGATTATACCAAGAGACCCAGTACTTC.

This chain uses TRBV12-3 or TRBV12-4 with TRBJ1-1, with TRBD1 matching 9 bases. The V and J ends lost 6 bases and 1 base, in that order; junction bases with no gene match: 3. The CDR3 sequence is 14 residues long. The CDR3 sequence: CASRQGAENTEAFF. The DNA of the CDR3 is TGTGCCAGCAGACAGGGGGCTGAGAACACTGAAGCTTTCTTT.

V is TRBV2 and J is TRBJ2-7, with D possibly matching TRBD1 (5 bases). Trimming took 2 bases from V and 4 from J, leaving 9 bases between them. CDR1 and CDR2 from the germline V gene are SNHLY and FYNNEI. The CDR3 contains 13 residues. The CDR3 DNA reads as TGTGCCAGCAGTGAACTCAGGGCATACGAGCAGTACTTC. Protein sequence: CASSELRAYEQYF.

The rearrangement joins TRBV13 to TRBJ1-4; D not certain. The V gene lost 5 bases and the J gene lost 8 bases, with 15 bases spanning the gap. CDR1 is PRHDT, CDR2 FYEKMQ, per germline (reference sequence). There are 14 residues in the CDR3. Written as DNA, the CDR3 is TGTGCCAGCAGCCGACGTGGGTTGGGAGAAAAACTGTTTTTT. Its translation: CASSRRGLGEKLFF. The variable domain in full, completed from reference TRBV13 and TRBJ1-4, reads AAGVIQSPRHLIKEKRETATLKCYPIPRHDTVYWYQQGPGQDPQFLISFYEKMQSDKGSIPDRFSAQQFSDYHSELNMSSLELGDSALYFCASSRRGLGEKLFFGSGTQLSVL.

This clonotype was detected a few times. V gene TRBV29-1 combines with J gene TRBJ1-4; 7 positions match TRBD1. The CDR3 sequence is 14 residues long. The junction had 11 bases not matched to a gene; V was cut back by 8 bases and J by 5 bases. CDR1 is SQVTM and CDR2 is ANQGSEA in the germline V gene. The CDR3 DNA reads TGCAGCTTCCGGCGACAGGGAAGGAATGAAAAACTGTTTTTT. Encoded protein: CSFRRQGRNEKLFF.

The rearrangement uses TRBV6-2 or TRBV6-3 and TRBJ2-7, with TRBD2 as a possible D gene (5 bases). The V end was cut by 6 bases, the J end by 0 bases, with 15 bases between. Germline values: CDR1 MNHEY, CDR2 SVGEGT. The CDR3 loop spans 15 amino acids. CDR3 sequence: CASSPPRVPSYEQYF. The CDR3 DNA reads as TGTGCCAGCAGCCCCCCGAGGGTCCCCTCCTACGAGCAGTACTTC.

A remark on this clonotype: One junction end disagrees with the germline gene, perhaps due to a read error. DNA of the CDR3: TGTGCCAGCAGTGACAGGGCCCATCAGCCCCGGCATTTT. It translates to CASSDRAHQPRHF. J is TRBJ1-5 and V is TRBV2; maybe TRBD1 (5 bases). CDR3 size: 13 residues. Germline CDR1 reads SNHLY; CDR2 reads FYNNEI. The whole variable domain, filled in from reference TRBV2 and TRBJ1-5, reads EPEVTQTPSHQVTQMGQEVILRCVPISNHLYFYWYRQILGQKVEFLVSFYNNEISEKSEIFDDQFSVERPDGSNFTLKIRSTKLEDSAMYFCASSDRAHQPRHFGDGTRLSIL.

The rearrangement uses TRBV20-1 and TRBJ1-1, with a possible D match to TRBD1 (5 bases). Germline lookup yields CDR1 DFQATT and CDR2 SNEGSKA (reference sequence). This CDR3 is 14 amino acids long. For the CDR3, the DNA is TGCAGCGTAGTAGGGGCGGGCAGGAACACTGAAGCTTTCTTT. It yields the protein CSVVGAGRNTEAFF.

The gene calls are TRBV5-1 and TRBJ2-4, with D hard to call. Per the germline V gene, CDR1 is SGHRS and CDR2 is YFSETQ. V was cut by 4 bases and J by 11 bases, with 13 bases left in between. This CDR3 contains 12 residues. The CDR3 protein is CASSATPGLQYF. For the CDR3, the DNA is TGCGCCAGCAGCGCGACTCCGGGCCTTCAGTACTTC.

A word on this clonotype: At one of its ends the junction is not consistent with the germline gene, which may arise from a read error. In DNA, the CDR3 is TGCGCCAGCAGTTTATTGGGGGATCCTAACTATGGCTACACCTTC. It yields the protein CASSLLGDPNYGYTF. The chain employs TRBV28 and TRBJ1-2, with D possibly TRBD1 on 5 matching bases. Germline CDR1 and CDR2: MDHEN and SYDVKM. This CDR3 region has 15 residues.

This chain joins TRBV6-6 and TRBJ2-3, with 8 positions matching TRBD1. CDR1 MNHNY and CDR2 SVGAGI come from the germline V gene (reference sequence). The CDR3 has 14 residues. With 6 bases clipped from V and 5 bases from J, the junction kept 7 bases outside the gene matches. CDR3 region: CASRPTGAKDTQYF. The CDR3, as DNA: TGTGCCAGCAGACCGACAGGGGCCAAAGATACGCAGTATTTT.

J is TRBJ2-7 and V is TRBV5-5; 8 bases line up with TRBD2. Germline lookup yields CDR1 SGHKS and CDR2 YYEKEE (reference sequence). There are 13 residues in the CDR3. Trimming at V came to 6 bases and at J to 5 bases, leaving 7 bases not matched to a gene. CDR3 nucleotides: TGTGCCAGCAAGGCGGGGGGCATGGACGAGCAGTACTTC. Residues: CASKAGGMDEQYF.

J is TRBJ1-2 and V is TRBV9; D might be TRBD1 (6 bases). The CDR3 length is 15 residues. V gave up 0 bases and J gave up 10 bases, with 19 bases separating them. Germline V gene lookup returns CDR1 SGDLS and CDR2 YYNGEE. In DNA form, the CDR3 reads TGTGCCAGCAGCGTAGACCCTACGGGGGGCCCGTTCTACACCTTC. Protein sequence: CASSVDPTGGPFYTF.

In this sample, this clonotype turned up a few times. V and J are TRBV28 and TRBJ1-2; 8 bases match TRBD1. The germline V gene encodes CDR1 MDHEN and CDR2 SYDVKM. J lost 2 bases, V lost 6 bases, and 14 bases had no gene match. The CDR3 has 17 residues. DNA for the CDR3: TGTGCCAGCAGCTCAACCAGGGGGCCAGGGGTGAACTATGGCTACACCTTC. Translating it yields CASSSTRGPGVNYGYTF.

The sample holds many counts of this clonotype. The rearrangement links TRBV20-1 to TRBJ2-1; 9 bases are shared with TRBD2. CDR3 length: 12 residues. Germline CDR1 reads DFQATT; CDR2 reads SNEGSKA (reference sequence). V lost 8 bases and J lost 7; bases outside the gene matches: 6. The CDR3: CSPLAGWNEQFF. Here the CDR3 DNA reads TGCAGTCCTCTAGCGGGGTGGAATGAGCAGTTCTTC.

CDR3 bases: TGTGCCAGCAGTTTAACCGGGACAGGGGTTACAGATACGCAGTATTTT. Amino acids: CASSLTGTGVTDTQYF. The rearrangement links TRBV6-5 to TRBJ2-3; TRBD1 matches at 10 bases. CDR1 is MNHEY, CDR2 SVGAGI, per germline. This CDR3 has 16 residues. Trimming removed 4 bases from V and 3 bases from J; junction bases left unmatched: 7.

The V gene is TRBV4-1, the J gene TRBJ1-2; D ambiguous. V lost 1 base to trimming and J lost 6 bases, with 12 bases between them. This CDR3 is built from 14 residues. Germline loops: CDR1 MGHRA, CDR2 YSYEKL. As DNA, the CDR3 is TGCGCCAGCAGCCAAGCGGGTAGCAAGGATGGCTACACCTTC. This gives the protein CASSQAGSKDGYTF.

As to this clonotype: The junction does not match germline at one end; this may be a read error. The CDR3 reads CASSLTQLTRGRGAFF. The DNA for the CDR3 is TGTGCCAGCAGTTTAACTCAGCTGACAAGGGGACGGGGGGCTTTCTTT. The chain uses TRBV7-3 and TRBJ1-1, with a weak D call TRBD1 (5 bases). Germline assignment: CDR1 SGHTA and CDR2 FQGTGA. This CDR3 is 16 amino acids long. Together with reference TRBV7-3 and TRBJ1-1, the CDR3 gives the full variable domain: GAGVSQTPSNKVTEKGKYVELRCDPISGHTALYWYRQSLGQGPEFLIYFQGTGAADDSGLPNDRFFAVRPEGSVSTLKIQRTERGDSAVYLCASSLTQLTRGRGAFFGQGTRLTVV.

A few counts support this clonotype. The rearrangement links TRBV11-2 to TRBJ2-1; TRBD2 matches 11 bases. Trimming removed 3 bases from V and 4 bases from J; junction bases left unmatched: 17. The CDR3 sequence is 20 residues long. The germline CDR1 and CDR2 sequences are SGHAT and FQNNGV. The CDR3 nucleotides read TGTGCCAGCAGCTTGGGTCTAGCGGGGGGAAATCTAGTGGGATACAATGAGCAGTTCTTC. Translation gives CASSLGLAGGNLVGYNEQFF.

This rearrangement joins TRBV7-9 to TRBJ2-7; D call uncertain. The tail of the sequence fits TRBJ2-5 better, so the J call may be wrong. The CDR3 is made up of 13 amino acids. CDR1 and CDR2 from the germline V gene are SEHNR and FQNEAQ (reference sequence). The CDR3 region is CASSSFIPETQYF. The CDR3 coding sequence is TGTGCCAGCAGCTCCTTCATTCCAGAGACCCAGTACTTC.

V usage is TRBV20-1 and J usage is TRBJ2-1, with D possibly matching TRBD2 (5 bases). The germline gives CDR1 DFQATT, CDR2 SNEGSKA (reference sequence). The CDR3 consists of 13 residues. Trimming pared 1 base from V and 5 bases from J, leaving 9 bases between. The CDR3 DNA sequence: TGCAGTGCTAGAGGACTACTTAACAATGAGCAGTTCTTC. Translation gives CSARGLLNNEQFF.

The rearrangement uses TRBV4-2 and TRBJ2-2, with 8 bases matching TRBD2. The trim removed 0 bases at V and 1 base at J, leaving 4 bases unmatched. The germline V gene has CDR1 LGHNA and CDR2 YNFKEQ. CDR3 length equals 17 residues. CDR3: CASSQDPAGGNTGELFF. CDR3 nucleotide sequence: TGTGCCAGCAGCCAAGACCCGGCGGGGGGGAACACCGGGGAGCTGTTTTTT.

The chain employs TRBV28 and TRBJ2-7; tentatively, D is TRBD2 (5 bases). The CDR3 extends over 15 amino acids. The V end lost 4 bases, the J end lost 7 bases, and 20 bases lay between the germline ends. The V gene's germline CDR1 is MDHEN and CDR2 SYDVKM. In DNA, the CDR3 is TGTGCCAGCAGTTCCCCCTACCAAGGAGGAAATGAGCAGTACTTC. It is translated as CASSSPYQGGNEQYF. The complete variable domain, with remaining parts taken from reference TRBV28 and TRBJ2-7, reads DVKVTQSSRYLVKRTGEKVFLECVQDMDHENMFWYRQDPGLGLRLIYFSYDVKMKEKGDIPEGYSVSREKKERFSLILESASTNQTSMYLCASSSPYQGGNEQYFGPGTRLTVT.

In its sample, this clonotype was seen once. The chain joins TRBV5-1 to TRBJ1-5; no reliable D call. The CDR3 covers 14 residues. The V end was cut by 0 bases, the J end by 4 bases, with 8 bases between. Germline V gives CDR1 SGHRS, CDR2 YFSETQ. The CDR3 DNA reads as TGCGCCAGCAGCTTGGAGAGTCCAAATCAGCCCCAGCATTTT. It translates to CASSLESPNQPQHF.

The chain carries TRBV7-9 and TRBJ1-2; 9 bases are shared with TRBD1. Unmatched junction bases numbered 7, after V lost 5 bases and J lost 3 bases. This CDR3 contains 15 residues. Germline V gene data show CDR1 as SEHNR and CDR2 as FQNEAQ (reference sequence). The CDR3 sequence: CASSLRDRDHYGYTF. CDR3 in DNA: TGTGCCAGCAGCCTCCGGGACAGGGACCACTATGGCTACACCTTC.

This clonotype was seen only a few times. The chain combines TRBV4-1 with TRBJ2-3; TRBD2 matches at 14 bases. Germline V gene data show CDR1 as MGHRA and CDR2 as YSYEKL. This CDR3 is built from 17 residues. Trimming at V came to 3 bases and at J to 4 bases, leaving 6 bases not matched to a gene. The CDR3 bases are TGCGCCAGCAGCCACCGACTAGCGGGGGGGATTGCAGATACGCAGTATTTT. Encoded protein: CASSHRLAGGIADTQYF.